This T cell receptor beta chain was sequenced for a study of response to subunit inactivated influenza vaccine. Regarding the study as a whole: That few new T cells are recruited by each seasonal influenza vaccination was the authors' suggestion.

V was pared by 6 bases and J by 7 bases, with 16 bases between. The CDR3 extends over 15 amino acids. CDR1 is MNHNS and CDR2 is SASEGT in the germline V gene. TCRdb itself ran the RT-PCR reads through MiXCR, one entry per CDR3 protein. Seen here are about 800,000 distinct CDR3 sequences, 21% observed once, and the top ten hold 10%. This clonotype has a handful of counts. As yet, its antigen is unknown. The source material was PBMCs from blood, sampled more than 4 days after vaccination. This clonotype was obtained from a man aged 50 to 60 who received an inactivated influenza vaccine. The chain carries TRBV6-1 and TRBJ1-6; D may be TRBD1 (5 bases). Here the CDR3 reads CASSLGSGRNSPLHF. Here the CDR3 DNA reads TGTGCCAGCAGCCTAGGATCAGGGAGGAATTCACCCCTCCACTTT.